Sequencing of this T cell receptor beta chain was carried out in a study of T cell responses to AZD1222 COVID-19 vaccine. Findings and limits, study-wide: Every sample of the repertoires postdated the peak T cell response.

Some clones are missing from TCRdb's copy, which holds only in-frame ones; the method was immunoSEQ multiplex PCR. The table has 150,000 to 200,000 clones, around 93% seen once. Only one count was recorded for this clone. What it binds is unknown. This CDR3 spans 13 amino acids. Germline V CDR1 and CDR2: KGHDR, SFDVKD. V gave up 3 bases and J gave up 6 bases, with 11 bases separating them. This rearrangement joins TRBV24-1 to TRBJ2-7; tentatively, D is TRBD2 (5 bases). This specimen was peripheral blood, taken on day 0 of AZD1222 vaccination. The sequence came from an adult in good health. Here the CDR3 reads CATSDPGSREQYF. CDR3 bases: TGTGCCACCAGTGATCCGGGATCCCGCGAGCAGTACTTC.